These T cell receptor beta chains were read from a single sample in a study of shared clonotypes between healthy human individuals. The assay was immunoSEQ multiplex PCR, and TCRdb's table has in-frame clones only and misses some. The profile shows 2,500,000 or so clones, 85% to 95% of them singletons. Material for sequencing was naive CD4+ T cells from PBMCs. These receptors all come from a man between 18 and 35 years old in good health. Some clones in this sample may be carry-over from other donors' samples. Both conserved end residues are part of each CDR3. Fields, in order: clone size, D gene, J gene, V gene, CDR3 DNA, CDR3 protein. A D gene is named only where the DNA matches it firmly. Expanded clones are given a class, and other clones once, few, many or no size at all.

>once|TRBD2|TRBJ2-1|TRBV15
TGTGCCACCAGCAGATTGGGTCTAGCGGGGGACAATGAGCAGTTCTTC
CATSRLGLAGDNEQFF
>.|.|TRBJ2-5|TRBV5-1
TGCGCCAGCAGCTTGGGAACAGTCAAAGAGACCCAGTACTTC
CASSLGTVKETQYF
>.|.|TRBJ1-1|TRBV5-1
TGCGCCAGCAGCTTGAGGGACACTGAAGCTTTCTTT
CASSLRDTEAFF
>.|.|TRBJ1-4|TRBV4-2
TGTGCCAGCAGCCAAGTTGGACGGATTGATAATGAAAAACTGTTTTTT
CASSQVGRIDNEKLFF
>.|.|TRBJ1-5|TRBV27
TGTGCCAGCAGGCAGGACGCTTATCAGCCCCAGCATTTT
CASRQDAYQPQHF
>.|.|TRBJ2-7|TRBV7-3
TGTGCCAGCAGCTCAACTCCAGGGGCGGGGCAGTACTTC
CASSSTPGAGQYF
>.|TRBD1|TRBJ1-1|TRBV2
TGTGCCAGCCGGACAGGGACCGAAGCTTTCTTT
CASRTGTEAFF
>.|.|TRBJ1-3|TRBV28
TGTGCCAGCAGCCGAGTATTTCCCGGAAACACCATATATTTT
CASSRVFPGNTIYF
>.|.|TRBJ1-5|TRBV4-2
TGTGCCAGCAGCCAAGAGACAGGAAATGGCAATCAGCCCCAGCATTTT
CASSQETGNGNQPQHF
>.|TRBD1|TRBJ2-5|TRBV4-1
TGCGCCAGCAGCCAAGGAGACAGGGGGCGAGAGACCCAGTACTTC
CASSQGDRGRETQYF
>.|TRBD1|TRBJ1-1|TRBV2
TGTGCCAGCAGTTTCCGCAGGGGGGCGAGGGTCACTGAAGCTTTCTTT
CASSFRRGARVTEAFF
>.|.|TRBJ2-7|TRBV28
TGTGCCAGCAGTTTGTTTGGGGGTTGGGTAAACTCCTACGAGCAGTACTTC
CASSLFGGWVNSYEQYF
>.|.|TRBJ1-2|TRBV28
TGTGCCAGCAGTTTTCCGGGGGGTCCCTATGGCTACACCTTC
CASSFPGGPYGYTF
>.|.|TRBJ2-7|TRBV6-1
TGTGCCAGCAGTGATTTCCTCTACGAGCAGTACTTC
CASSDFLYEQYF
>.|.|TRBJ2-7|TRBV7-7
TGTGCCAGCAGCGCAAGCGGGCGTGGCTACGAGCAGTACTTC
CASSASGRGYEQYF
>.|.|TRBJ2-2|TRBV5-4
TGTGCCAGCAGCTTGGATCAGGGGAGGAACACCGGGGAGCTGTTTTTT
CASSLDQGRNTGELFF
>.|.|TRBJ1-3|TRBV28
TGTGCCAGCAGTTTAGCTGGCAGAGACATCTCTGGAAACACCATATATTTT
CASSLAGRDISGNTIYF
>.|.|TRBJ1-4|TRBV28
TGTGCCAGCAGTGCCATTCCAACTAATGAAAAACTGTTTTTT
CASSAIPTNEKLFF
>.|.|TRBJ2-5|TRBV7-3
TGTGCCAGCAGCTTATCTGGGGGCAGGGAGACCCAGTACTTC
CASSLSGGRETQYF
>.|.|TRBJ1-5|TRBV28
TGTGCCAGCAGTCCCAGGGGTGCCCAGCATTTT
CASSPRGAQHF
>.|.|TRBJ1-2|TRBV20-1
TGCAGTGCTAGACAGGGCTATGGCTACACCTTC
CSARQGYGYTF
>.|TRBD1|TRBJ2-3|TRBV18
TGTGCCAGCTCACCACCGGGACAGGGAACAGATACGCAGTATTTT
CASSPPGQGTDTQYF
>.|TRBD2|TRBJ2-5|TRBV11-2
TGTGCCAGCAGCTTAGTGCCTAGCGGGCGCCAAGAGACCCAGTACTTC
CASSLVPSGRQETQYF
>.|.|TRBJ1-5|TRBV11-1
TGTGCCAGCAGCTTAGAAGTCGGCAGGGTTTCTTTT
CASSLEVGRVSF
>few|.|TRBJ1-1|TRBV5-1
TGCGCCAGCAGCCTAATCCGGAACACTGAAGCTTTCTTT
CASSLIRNTEAFF
>.|TRBD1|TRBJ1-2|TRBV10-1
TGCGCCAGCAGTGGTCCCACCGGGACAGGGAATTTGATAGCAGACTATGGCTACACCTTC
CASSGPTGTGNLIADYGYTF
>.|.|TRBJ1-5|TRBV18
TGTGCCAGCTCCTTGGGCCAGGCTGGGTGGCCCCAGCATTTT
CASSLGQAGWPQHF
>.|.|TRBJ2-7|TRBV2
TGTGCCAGCAGACAGGAGAACGATTCCTACGAGCAGTACTTC
CASRQENDSYEQYF
>.|TRBD1|TRBJ1-1|TRBV27
TGTGCCAGCAGTAAGGACAGGGTCTACGCTGAAGCTTTCTTT
CASSKDRVYAEAFF
>once|TRBD1|TRBJ2-3|TRBV5-4
TGTGCCAGCAGCTTCGGGACAGGGATATACACAGATACGCAGTATTTT
CASSFGTGIYTDTQYF
>.|.|TRBJ2-5|TRBV11-1
TGTGCCAGCGGAGAGCAAGAGACCCAGTACTTC
CASGEQETQYF
>.|TRBD1|TRBJ1-4|TRBV4-1
TGCGCCAGCAGCTCCGGGACAGGGGCGATTAATGAAAAACTGTTTTTT
CASSSGTGAINEKLFF
>.|.|TRBJ2-7|TRBV14
TGTGCCAGCAGCCAAGTGGGTTACTACTACGAGCAGTACTTC
CASSQVGYYYEQYF
>.|.|TRBJ2-7|TRBV11-3
TGTGCCAGCAGCCCCTACTCTGGCGAGCAGTACTTC
CASSPYSGEQYF
>.|TRBD2|TRBJ2-7|TRBV9
TGTGCCAGCAGCGTAGCTTTAGCGGGAGTCTACGAGCAGTACTTC
CASSVALAGVYEQYF
>.|TRBD1|TRBJ1-2|TRBV2
TGTGCCAGCAGCGCGGACAGGGCCTTCTATGGCTACACCTTC
CASSADRAFYGYTF
>.|.|TRBJ1-4|TRBV5-1
TGCGCCAGCAGCTTGGCCGGGACGGCCGCAGGGACTAATGAAAAACTGTTTTTT
CASSLAGTAAGTNEKLFF